The text below deals with one TCR beta chain. The source of the sample is a study of blood T cell repertoires in COVID-19. Germline CDR1 SQVTM, CDR2 ANQGSEA. This CDR3 contains 18 residues. V lost 4 bases to trimming and J lost 5 bases; unmatched junction nucleotides: 18. Profiling relied on immunoSEQ multiplex PCR, and the TCRdb table lists in-frame clones only, not all of them. There are 160,000 or so clones in the sample; 80% occur only once, and about 3.4% lies in the top ten. The sequenced sample consisted of PBMCs or T cells enriched from blood (not recorded which). The source is a woman aged 55-69 years who had recovered from COVID-19. The V and J genes are TRBV29-1 and TRBJ2-1; 9 bases line up with TRBD1. The CDR3 protein is CSVVPGQGTRGYNNEQFF. Written as DNA, the CDR3 is TGCAGCGTTGTTCCGGGACAGGGAACGAGGGGATACAACAATGAGCAGTTCTTC.